This TCR beta chain was captured by sequencing in a study of naive and memory T cell subsets (dated by TCRdb to 2015 to 2018). Notes on the research overall: The figure summarizing the skin biopsy and whole blood samples listed approximately 10 blood donors, 7 tuberculin skin test biopsies and 3 saline control biopsies. PCR2 was typically performed as a SYBR Green qPCR that was stopped at a set threshold, although end-point PCR (roughly 6 cycles) could be used instead for low-input samples. Skin biopsies were taken from tuberculin skin test sites or from saline-injected control sites and were processed for RNA extraction as described before.

The full study reports these points: TCR sequences were reportedly recovered from both skin biopsy types, with far more TCRs at tuberculin skin test sites. The paper did not give details of skin biopsy collection and RNA processing, instead referencing earlier studies for those details. The RNA-based method was acknowledged as potentially sensitive to TCR transcript changes with T cell activation and differentiation. Higher TCR numbers at tuberculin skin test sites were interpreted as T cell infiltration of a delayed type IV hypersensitivity reaction.

The receptor library was made with UMI-ligation and nested PCR. For the blood and skin samples, reverse transcription of TCR RNA was done with SuperScript IV along with alpha and beta constant region primers. Four rounds of PCR, run with the SP2 primer together with nested alpha and beta constant region primers, were used to amplify the ligated cDNA. An oligonucleotide carrying the Illumina SP2 primer and a UMI was ligated to the 3' end of the cDNA by means of T4 RNA ligase 1. The 12-nucleotide UMI consisted of two random hexamers with an eight-base spacer between the hexamers to prevent hairpin formation. From the second PCR onward, TCR alpha and beta chain libraries were processed separately, and dual indexing was applied for multiplexing. After pooling, the indexed libraries were analyzed by capillary electrophoresis and sequenced on either an Illumina MiSeq or NextSeq. PhiX DNA at about 4.5-8% was spiked into libraries to increase base diversity and improve cluster recognition. The study's own analysis went as follows. Demultiplexor took UMIs from read 2, joined the UMIs to the TCR sequence from read 1, and separated reads according to sample indices. Decombinator identified V and J genes and V-J junctions and gave each TCR a five-part identifier that included V and J deletions. UMIs were used by Collapsinator to correct sequencing errors and PCR amplification heterogeneity, so that a UMI-based abundance was obtained for each TCR. Identifiers were converted to nucleotide sequence by CDR3Translator and translated to amino acids, and CDR3 regions were extracted on the basis of terminal motifs. After normalization to the amount of input RNA, the error-corrected alpha and beta TCR counts from blood and from skin were compared. The public reads were quality trimmed at Q25 with fastp and then assembled into clones with MiXCR by TCRdb, keeping productive beta chains. Here each entry gathers all rows of one CDR3 protein and keeps the most common genes and DNA. The V and J calls, along with clone size, are taken from TCRdb and not from the paper's own processing. The sample includes about 20,000 distinct CDR3 sequences, with roughly 9% observed a single time. The ten largest clones capture approximately 6.2% of the sample.

The treatment or condition label on this specimen signifies: skin biopsy from PPD injection site in Mantoux-positive individual. Total RNA, without cell sorting, was DNase treated with RQ1 DNase before reverse transcription, targeting 1 to 1000 ng input. Using 3' ligation of a UMI-containing oligonucleotide to TCR cDNA, the study laid out a robust and sensitive protocol to amplify, sequence and analyze TCRs. Tuberculin skin test biopsies came from sites injected with PPD in individuals with a positive Mantoux test. To check how robust the pipeline was in samples where T cells make up a minority population, libraries were built from skin biopsies and whole blood. The germline V gene encodes CDR1 SQVTM and CDR2 ANQGSEA. Inclusive of the bounding cysteine and phenylalanine, the CDR3 is 14 residues long. CDR3 DNA only is kept here, 42 bases in frame from base 1. At the junction V is shortened by 7 bases and J by 4 bases; bases outside the gene matches: 6.

Compared with the rest of its sample, this clonotype is medium-sized (0.01 to 0.1%). Its antigen is unknown. One base away there is no much larger clone; base qualities are not given. The sequenced sample was skin, obtained from a tuberculin skin test site. The sequence came from an adult in good health. Recombination connected TRBV29-1 to TRBJ2-2; TRBD2 matches 10 bases in the middle. The DNA sequence is given as TGCAGCGGTGGTGTAGCGGGAGGCACCGGGGAGCTGTTTTTT. This gives the protein CSGGVAGGTGELFF.